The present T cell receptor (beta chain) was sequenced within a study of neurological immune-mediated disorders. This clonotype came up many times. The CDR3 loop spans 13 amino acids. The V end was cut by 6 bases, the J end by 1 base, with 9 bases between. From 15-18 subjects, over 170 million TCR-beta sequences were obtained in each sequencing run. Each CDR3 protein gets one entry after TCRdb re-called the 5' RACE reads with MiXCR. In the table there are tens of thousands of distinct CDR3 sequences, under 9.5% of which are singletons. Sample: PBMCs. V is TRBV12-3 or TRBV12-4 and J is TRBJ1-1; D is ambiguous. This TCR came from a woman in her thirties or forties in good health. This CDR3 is CASSSATNTEAFF. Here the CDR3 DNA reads TGTGCCAGCAGCTCAGCTACGAACACTGAAGCTTTCTTT.